A selection of T cell receptor beta chains follows, all from one sample in a study of T cell repertoires in cytomegalovirus infection. No antigens are known for them. TCRdb fed the reads into MiXCR, producing one record per CDR3 protein. The data hold 370,000 or so distinct CDR3 sequences, with just under 35% observed a single time. Sequencing was performed on cultured PBMCs, taken from culture after CMV antigen stimulation. The receptors originated from a human donor in good health (CMV status not recorded). Some clones in this sample may be carry-over from other donors' samples. Each CDR3 is given with its conserved first and last residue.

j_gene: TRBJ2-7
v_gene: TRBV7-2
CDR3aa: CASSLRSSGLEQYF

j_gene: TRBJ1-4
v_gene: TRBV28
CDR3aa: CATQFGNEKLFF

j_gene: TRBJ1-4
v_gene: TRBV11-2
CDR3aa: CASSPDPQRRDEKLFF

j_gene: TRBJ1-4
v_gene: TRBV6-1
CDR3aa: CASRVAGSPSEKLFF

j_gene: TRBJ2-1
v_gene: TRBV10-3
CDR3aa: CATRIGQGSNEQFF

j_gene: TRBJ1-2
v_gene: TRBV7-2
CDR3aa: CASSLWTGTASYGYTF

j_gene: TRBJ2-5
v_gene: TRBV6-1
CDR3aa: CASRRTEEETQYF

j_gene: TRBJ2-1
v_gene: TRBV7-9
CDR3aa: CASSGSGVSHNEQFF

j_gene: TRBJ1-5
v_gene: TRBV9
CDR3aa: CASSASGTRDQPQHF

j_gene: TRBJ2-7
v_gene: TRBV6-2/TRBV6-3
CDR3aa: CASSSFRGQGGYEQYF

j_gene: TRBJ1-1
v_gene: TRBV27
CDR3aa: CASSFNGGPRAEAFF

j_gene: TRBJ2-5
v_gene: TRBV30
CDR3aa: CAWSYLLPGETQYF

j_gene: TRBJ2-5
v_gene: TRBV11-3
CDR3aa: CASSSFVVDQETQYF

j_gene: TRBJ2-5
v_gene: TRBV27
CDR3aa: CASSFLGPAVQYF

j_gene: TRBJ1-2
v_gene: TRBV19
CDR3aa: CASSIPGRLAYGYTF

j_gene: TRBJ1-2
v_gene: TRBV12-5
CDR3aa: CASGLFQVANYGYTF

j_gene: TRBJ2-5
v_gene: TRBV7-2
CDR3aa: CASSERTGHQETQYF

j_gene: TRBJ1-2
v_gene: TRBV11-3
CDR3aa: CASSSRTGVANYGYTF

j_gene: TRBJ1-5
v_gene: TRBV2
CDR3aa: CASSGQQGQPQHF

j_gene: TRBJ1-1
v_gene: TRBV5-1
CDR3aa: CASSSAQASGRKAFF